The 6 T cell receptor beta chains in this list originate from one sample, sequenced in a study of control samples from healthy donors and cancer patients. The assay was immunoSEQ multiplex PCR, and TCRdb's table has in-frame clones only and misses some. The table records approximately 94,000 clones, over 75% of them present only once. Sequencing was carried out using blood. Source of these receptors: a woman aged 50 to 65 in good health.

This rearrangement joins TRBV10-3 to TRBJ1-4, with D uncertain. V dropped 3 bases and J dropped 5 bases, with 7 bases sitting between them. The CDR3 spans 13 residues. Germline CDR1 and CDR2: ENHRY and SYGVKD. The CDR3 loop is CAISDGNNEKLFF. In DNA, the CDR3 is TGTGCCATCAGTGACGGTAACAATGAAAAACTGTTTTTT.

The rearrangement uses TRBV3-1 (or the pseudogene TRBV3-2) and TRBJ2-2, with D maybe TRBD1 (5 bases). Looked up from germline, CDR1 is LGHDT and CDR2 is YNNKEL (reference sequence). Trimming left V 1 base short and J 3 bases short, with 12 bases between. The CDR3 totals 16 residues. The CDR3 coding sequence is TGTGCCAGCAGCCAAGTCGGGCAGGGTGACACCGGGGAGCTGTTTTTT. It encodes CASSQVGQGDTGELFF.

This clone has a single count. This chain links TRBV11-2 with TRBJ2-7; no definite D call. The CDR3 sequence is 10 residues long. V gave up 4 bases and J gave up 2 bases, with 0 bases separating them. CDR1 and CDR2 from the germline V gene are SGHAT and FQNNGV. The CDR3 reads CASSSYEQYF. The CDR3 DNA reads TGTGCCAGCAGCTCCTACGAGCAGTACTTC.

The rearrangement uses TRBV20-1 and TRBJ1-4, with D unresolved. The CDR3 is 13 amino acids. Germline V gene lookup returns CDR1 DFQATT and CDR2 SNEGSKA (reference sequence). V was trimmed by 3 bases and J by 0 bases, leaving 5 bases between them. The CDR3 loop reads CSASKATNEKLFF. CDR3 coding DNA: TGCAGTGCTAGTAAGGCAACTAATGAAAAACTGTTTTTT.

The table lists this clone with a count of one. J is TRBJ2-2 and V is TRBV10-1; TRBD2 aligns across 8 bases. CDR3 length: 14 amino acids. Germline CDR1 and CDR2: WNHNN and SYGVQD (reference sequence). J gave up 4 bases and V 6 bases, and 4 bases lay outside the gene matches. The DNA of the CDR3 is TGCGCCAGCAGCGCGGGGGGAATCACCGGGGAGCTGTTTTTT. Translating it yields CASSAGGITGELFF.

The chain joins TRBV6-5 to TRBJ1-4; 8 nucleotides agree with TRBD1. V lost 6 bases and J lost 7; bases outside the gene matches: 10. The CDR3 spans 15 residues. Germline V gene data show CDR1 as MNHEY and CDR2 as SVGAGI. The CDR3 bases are TGTGCCAGCAGGAGGCAGGGGGCGACCGGTGAAAAACTGTTTTTT. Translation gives CASRRQGATGEKLFF.